The sequence of this TCR beta chain was determined in a study of T cells in localized non-small cell lung cancer. Findings of the study overall: A median about 54 of the top 100 tumor clones appeared in adjacent lung. Heterogeneity cannot be ruled out, as sequencing used one tumor region only. It was uninvolved adjacent lung that showed the highest T cell clonality, exceeding tumor. Longer overall survival was seen with higher T cell density measured in blood.

The V end lost 0 bases, the J end lost 8 bases, and 11 bases lay between the germline ends. CDR1 SGHNT and CDR2 YYREEE come from the germline V gene (reference sequence). CDR3 length equals 13 residues. With regard to this clone: Antigen unknown.

Some clones are missing from TCRdb's copy, which holds only in-frame ones; the method was immunoSEQ multiplex PCR. The profile shows 70,000 to 95,000 clones, around 90% of them singletons. The genes are TRBV5-4 and TRBJ1-2; weak D call: TRBD1 (6 bases). The specimen comprised PBMCs, sampled before any cancer treatment. The clonotype was recovered from a woman aged 35-75 years with stage II squamous cell lung carcinoma. The CDR3 region is CASSLEQGAGYTF. DNA of the CDR3: TGTGCCAGCAGCTTGGAACAGGGAGCAGGCTACACCTTC.